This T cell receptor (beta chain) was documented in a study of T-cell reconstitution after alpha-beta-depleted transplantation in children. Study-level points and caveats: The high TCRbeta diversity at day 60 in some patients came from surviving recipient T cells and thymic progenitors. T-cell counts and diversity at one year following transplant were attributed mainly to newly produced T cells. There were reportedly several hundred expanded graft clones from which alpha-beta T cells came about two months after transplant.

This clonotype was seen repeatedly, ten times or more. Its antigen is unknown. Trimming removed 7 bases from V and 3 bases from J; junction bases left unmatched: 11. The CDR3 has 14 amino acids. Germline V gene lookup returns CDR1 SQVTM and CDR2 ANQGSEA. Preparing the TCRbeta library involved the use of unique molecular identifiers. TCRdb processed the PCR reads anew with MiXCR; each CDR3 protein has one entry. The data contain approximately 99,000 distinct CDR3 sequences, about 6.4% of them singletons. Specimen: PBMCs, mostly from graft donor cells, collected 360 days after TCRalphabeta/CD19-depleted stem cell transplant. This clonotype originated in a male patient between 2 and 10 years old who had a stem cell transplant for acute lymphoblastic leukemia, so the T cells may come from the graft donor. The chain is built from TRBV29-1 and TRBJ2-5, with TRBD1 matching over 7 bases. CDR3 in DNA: TGCAGCGCCGGGCGTGACAGGGCAAAAGAGACCCAGTACTTC. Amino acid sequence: CSAGRDRAKETQYF.